This TCR beta chain was captured in a study of blood T cell repertoires in COVID-19. At the level of the study: PBMCs, B-cell-depleted T cells, or T cells were the source of the cDNA or gDNA that made up the material.

This table comes from immunoSEQ multiplex PCR, and its TCRdb copy is limited to in-frame clones, with some not included. The sample shows approximately 120,000 clones, about 83% of them seen only once. The CDR3 spans 14 residues. V lost 3 bases to trimming and J lost 5 bases, with 11 bases between them. Germline V gene lookup returns CDR1 LNHDA and CDR2 SQIVND (reference sequence). This clonotype was obtained from a human donor in a cohort sampled during active COVID-19. What was sequenced was peripheral blood. This sequence joins TRBV19 and TRBJ1-5; D gene unclear. The CDR3 DNA reads as TGTGCCAGTAGTATCAGGACTTTTGATCAGCCCCAGCATTTT. Protein: CASSIRTFDQPQHF.